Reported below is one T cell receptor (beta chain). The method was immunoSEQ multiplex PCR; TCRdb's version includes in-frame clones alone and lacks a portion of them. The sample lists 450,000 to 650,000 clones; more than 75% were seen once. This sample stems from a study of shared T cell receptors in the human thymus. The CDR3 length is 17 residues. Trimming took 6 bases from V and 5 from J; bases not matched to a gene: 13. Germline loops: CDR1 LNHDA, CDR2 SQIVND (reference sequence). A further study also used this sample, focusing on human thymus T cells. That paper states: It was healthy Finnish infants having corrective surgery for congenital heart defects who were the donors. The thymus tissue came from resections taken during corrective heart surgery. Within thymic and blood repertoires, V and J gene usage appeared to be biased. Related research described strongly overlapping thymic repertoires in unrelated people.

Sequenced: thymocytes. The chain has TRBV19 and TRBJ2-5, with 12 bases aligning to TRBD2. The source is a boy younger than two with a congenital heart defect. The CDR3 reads CASSPTGLAGWGETQYF. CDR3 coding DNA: TGTGCCAGTAGCCCTACCGGACTAGCGGGGTGGGGGGAGACCCAGTACTTC.